This section outlines one TCR beta chain sequence together with its context. Libraries were prepared by immunoSEQ multiplex PCR; TCRdb keeps only in-frame clonotypes and omits some of them. The data show some 170,000 clones, roughly nine tenths seen once. This entry is derived from a study of cytomegalovirus exposure and HLA in healthy donors. Germline V lookup: CDR1 LNHDA, CDR2 SQIVND (reference sequence). V was trimmed by 5 bases and J by 5 bases, leaving 2 bases between them. This CDR3 comprises 10 residues. This sequence was found in a woman aged 25-40 years in good health and CMV-seronegative. The chain links TRBV19 to TRBJ2-3; D unclear. Sample: PBMCs. The CDR3 protein is CASSGDTQYF. The DNA for the CDR3 is TGTGCCAGTAGTGGAGATACGCAGTATTTT.